This T cell receptor (beta chain) was sequenced in a study of blood T cell repertoires in COVID-19. For the study at large: Sites in the United States, Italy and Spain provided acute and convalescent COVID-19 samples.

This table comes from immunoSEQ multiplex PCR, and its TCRdb copy is limited to in-frame clones, with some not included. The table includes under 200,000 clones, about 89% detected once. The ends were cut back, 3 bases at V and 6 bases at J, with 11 bases in the middle. The germline CDR1 and CDR2 sequences are KGHSH and LQKENI. The CDR3 is 13 amino acids. Source material: peripheral blood. The sequence came from an older man with acute or convalescent COVID-19. The chain is built from TRBV18 and TRBJ1-1; a possible D gene is TRBD1 (5 bases). The CDR3 DNA is TGTGCCAGCTCACCGGGACCGGGAGCTGAAGCTTTCTTT. This gives the protein CASSPGPGAEAFF.